The 17 T cell receptor beta chains listed next were all sequenced from one sample in a study of cytomegalovirus exposure and HLA in healthy donors. The PCR had 60 Vbeta and 13 Jbeta primers. The assay was immunoSEQ multiplex PCR, and TCRdb's table has in-frame clones only and misses some. The sample has around 150,000 clones, about 74% seen once. The specimen was PBMCs. Receptor source: a woman aged 40 to 55 in good health and CMV-seronegative.

V and J are TRBV9 and TRBJ1-1; D not certain. There are 14 residues in the CDR3. Germline V gene sequence: CDR1 SGDLS, CDR2 YYNGEE. Trimming took 4 bases from V and 1 from J, leaving 11 bases between them. Here the CDR3 DNA reads TGTGCCAGCAGCCCGAGCGGCGAGAACACTGAAGCTTTCTTT. Translated: CASSPSGENTEAFF.

The genes are TRBV10-3 and TRBJ1-3, with 8 bases identical to TRBD1. The CDR3 sequence is 15 residues long. J gave up 4 bases and V 6 bases, and 8 bases lay outside the gene matches. Germline V gene lookup returns CDR1 ENHRY and CDR2 SYGVKD. CDR3 DNA: TGTGCCATCAGCGAGATCAGGGGGCTAGGAAACACCATATATTTT. Amino acid sequence: CAISEIRGLGNTIYF.

The chain has TRBV25-1 and TRBJ1-4, with D possibly being TRBD1 (6 bases). The CDR3 spans 17 residues. V gave up 3 bases and J gave up 2 bases, with 16 bases separating them. Germline V CDR1 and CDR2: MGHDK, SYGVNS. Here the CDR3 reads CASSEADSLVTNEKLFF. The DNA of the CDR3 is TGTGCCAGCAGTGAGGCGGACAGTTTGGTTACTAATGAAAAACTGTTTTTT.

On this clone itself: Distinct nucleotide sequences in the sample also encode this CDR3. The rearrangement joins TRBV27 to TRBJ2-5; 11 bases fit TRBD1. Unmatched junction bases numbered 3, after V lost 2 bases and J lost 4 bases. The CDR3 sequence is 15 residues long. Germline lookup yields CDR1 MNHEY and CDR2 SMNVEV (reference sequence). The DNA for the CDR3 is TGTGCCAGCAGTTTAGGACAGGGGGCAGGAGAGACCCAGTACTTC. This gives the protein CASSLGQGAGETQYF.

V and J are TRBV7-2 and TRBJ2-7, with 7 bases lining up with TRBD1. CDR3 length equals 15 residues. The germline V gene has CDR1 SGHTA and CDR2 FQGNSA. The trim removed 5 bases at V and 5 bases at J, leaving 12 bases unmatched. The CDR3 sequence is CASSPDRQGIHEQYF. The CDR3 nucleotides read TGTGCCAGCAGCCCGGATCGACAGGGTATCCACGAGCAGTACTTC.

The J gene is TRBJ1-5, the V gene TRBV18, with 7 bases matching TRBD1. Germline V gives CDR1 KGHSH, CDR2 LQKENI. The V gene end was trimmed by 3 bases and the J gene end by 5 bases; junction bases not matched to a gene: 4. The CDR3 runs to 14 residues. Here the CDR3 DNA reads TGTGCCAGCTCACCGGGACAGAAAGATCAGCCCCAGCATTTT. Translated, it gives CASSPGQKDQPQHF.

The chain has TRBV5-1 and TRBJ2-5, with TRBD2 identical over 7 bases. Germline CDR1 is SGHRS and CDR2 is YFSETQ. CDR3 length: 15 amino acids. The junction had 8 bases not matched to a gene; V was cut back by 1 base and J by 5 bases. The CDR3 DNA reads as TGCGCCAGCAGCTTGTCCGGCGGGGGATTGGAGACCCAGTACTTC. Residues: CASSLSGGGLETQYF.

The chain recombines TRBV7-9 with TRBJ1-1; 7 nucleotides align to TRBD1. The V and J ends lost 7 bases and 4 bases, in that order; junction bases with no gene match: 9. This CDR3 spans 14 amino acids. Looked up from germline, CDR1 is SEHNR and CDR2 is FQNEAQ (reference sequence). This chain's CDR3 is CASTDSTGATEAFF. The CDR3 region has the DNA TGTGCCAGCACCGATAGTACAGGGGCCACTGAAGCTTTCTTT.

Concerning this clone: The identical CDR3 is also encoded by other nucleotide sequences in the sample. V usage is TRBV7-2 and J usage is TRBJ1-1, with a tentative D call TRBD1 (6 bases). V lost 5 bases and J lost 8, with 15 bases in between. The CDR3 has 13 amino acids. Germline values: CDR1 SGHTA, CDR2 FQGNSA. This chain's CDR3 is CASSATFDREAFF. Here the CDR3 DNA reads TGTGCCAGCAGCGCCACGTTCGACAGGGAAGCTTTCTTT.

V gene TRBV5-4 combines with J gene TRBJ2-7; 12 nucleotides line up with TRBD1. Germline V gene data show CDR1 as SGHNT and CDR2 as YYREEE (reference sequence). This CDR3 is 15 amino acids long. The J segment lost 3 bases and the V segment lost 4 bases, leaving 5 bases of the junction unmatched. CDR3 nucleotide sequence: TGTGCCAGCAGCCTCCGGGACAGGGGGCTCTACGAGCAGTACTTC. This encodes CASSLRDRGLYEQYF.

The chain links TRBV6-1 to TRBJ1-5; possible D gene TRBD1, 6 bases. The V and J ends lost 1 base and 2 bases respectively, with 18 bases between them. The CDR3 totals 18 residues. The V gene's germline CDR1 is MNHNS and CDR2 SASEGT. CDR3 protein: CASSEGFLFGGGNQPQHF. Written as DNA, the CDR3 is TGTGCCAGCAGTGAAGGATTTCTGTTTGGGGGCGGCAATCAGCCCCAGCATTTT.

V is TRBV27 and J is TRBJ2-2, with unresolved D. This CDR3 is 13 amino acids long. V was pared by 0 bases and J by 4 bases, with 3 bases between. Germline V gene data show CDR1 as MNHEY and CDR2 as SMNVEV (reference sequence). CDR3 region: CASSLSATGELFF. As DNA, the CDR3 is TGTGCCAGCAGTTTATCAGCCACCGGGGAGCTGTTTTTT.

V gene TRBV29-1 combines with J gene TRBJ1-1; tentative D call: TRBD1 (6 bases). Germline assignment: CDR1 SQVTM and CDR2 ANQGSEA. V dropped 0 bases and J dropped 0 bases, with 23 bases sitting between them. The CDR3 sequence is 19 residues long. The CDR3 protein is CSVEDITFEGGVLNTEAFF. The CDR3 DNA is TGCAGCGTTGAAGATATCACCTTTGAGGGGGGGGTCTTGAACACTGAAGCTTTCTTT. Supplemented by reference TRBV29-1 and TRBJ1-1, the full variable domain reads SAVISQKPSRDICQRGTSLTIQCQVDSQVTMMFWYRQQPGQSLTLIATANQGSEATYESGFVIDKFPISRPNLTFSTLTVSNMSPEDSSIYLCSVEDITFEGGVLNTEAFFGQGTRLTVV.

This clone appeared a single time. The chain links TRBV27 to TRBJ2-5; 10 positions match TRBD1. CDR3 length: 14 residues. V trimming: 6 bases; J trimming: 3 bases; junction bases outside the gene matches: 4. Germline assignment: CDR1 MNHEY and CDR2 SMNVEV (reference sequence). The CDR3 sequence is CASRGTGDKETQYF. The DNA for the CDR3 is TGTGCCAGCAGGGGGACAGGGGATAAAGAGACCCAGTACTTC.

The chain carries TRBV11-3 and TRBJ2-1; 8 bases fit TRBD2. The CDR3 has 15 residues. The V gene's germline CDR1 is SGHNT and CDR2 YENEEA. V lost 5 bases to trimming and J lost 0 bases; unmatched junction nucleotides: 3. In DNA, the CDR3 is TGTGCCAGCAGCCCCAGCGGGAGCTCCTACAATGAGCAGTTCTTC. Translating it yields CASSPSGSSYNEQFF.

J is TRBJ2-3 and V is TRBV27; D gene unclear. The V gene's germline CDR1 is MNHEY and CDR2 SMNVEV (reference sequence). The V gene lost 2 bases and the J gene lost 2 bases, with 11 bases spanning the gap. The length of the CDR3 is 15 residues. The CDR3: CASSLGPSTTDTQYF. In nucleotides, the CDR3 is TGTGCCAGCAGTTTAGGGCCTTCGACCACAGATACGCAGTATTTT.

The chain couples TRBV19 to TRBJ1-2, with 8 bases fitting TRBD1. This CDR3 spans 15 amino acids. Germline V CDR1 and CDR2: LNHDA, SQIVND (reference sequence). V lost 3 bases to trimming and J lost 5 bases; unmatched junction nucleotides: 8. The CDR3: CASSIPTGERYGYTF. The DNA for the CDR3 is TGTGCCAGTAGTATCCCGACAGGGGAGCGGTATGGCTACACCTTC.